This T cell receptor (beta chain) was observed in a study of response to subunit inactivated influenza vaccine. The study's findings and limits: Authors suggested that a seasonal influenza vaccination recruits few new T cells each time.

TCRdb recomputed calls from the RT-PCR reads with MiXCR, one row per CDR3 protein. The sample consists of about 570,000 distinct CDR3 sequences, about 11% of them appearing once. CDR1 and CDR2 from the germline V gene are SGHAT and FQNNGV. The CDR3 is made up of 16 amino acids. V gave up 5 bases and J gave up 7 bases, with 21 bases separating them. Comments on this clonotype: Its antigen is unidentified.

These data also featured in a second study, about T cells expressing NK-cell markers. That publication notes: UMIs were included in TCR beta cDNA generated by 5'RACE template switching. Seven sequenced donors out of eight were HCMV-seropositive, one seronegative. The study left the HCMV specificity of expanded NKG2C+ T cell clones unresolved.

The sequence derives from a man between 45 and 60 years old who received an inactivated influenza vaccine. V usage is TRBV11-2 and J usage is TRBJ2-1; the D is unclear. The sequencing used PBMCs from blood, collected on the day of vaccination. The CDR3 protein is CASSSYLGPRTNEQFF. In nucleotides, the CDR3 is TGTGCCAGCAGCAGTTACCTCGGCCCACGTACGAATGAGCAGTTCTTC.